This T cell receptor (beta chain) is from a study of early T cells in non-severe SARS-CoV-2 infection. Study in general: Chains from this unsorted whole-blood bulk RNA could not be paired.

Each cDNA molecule carried a unique molecular identifier. TCRdb reprocessed the 5' RACE reads with MiXCR, giving one entry per CDR3 protein. The data contain tens of thousands of distinct CDR3 sequences, about 10% of them singletons. The table lists this clonotype with a few counts. Antigen specificity is unknown. Findings and limits, study-wide: Anti-spike CD8 responses were favored in VDJdb matching, and private and CD4 specificities were missed.

Sequenced here: whole blood, sampled at baseline. This TCR was recovered from an adult who was a healthcare worker with PCR-confirmed SARS-CoV-2 infection or an uninfected control (not recorded which).

The chain's CDR3 is CASSFTVSGREETQYF. The CDR3 bases are TGTGCCAGCAGCTTTACGGTTTCCGGCAGGGAAGAGACCCAGTACTTC. This chain connects TRBV11-2 to TRBJ2-5; D possibly corresponds to TRBD1 (5 bases). The V gene lost 3 bases and the J gene lost 3 bases, with 17 bases spanning the gap. Germline CDR1 and CDR2: SGHAT and FQNNGV. The CDR3 spans 16 residues.